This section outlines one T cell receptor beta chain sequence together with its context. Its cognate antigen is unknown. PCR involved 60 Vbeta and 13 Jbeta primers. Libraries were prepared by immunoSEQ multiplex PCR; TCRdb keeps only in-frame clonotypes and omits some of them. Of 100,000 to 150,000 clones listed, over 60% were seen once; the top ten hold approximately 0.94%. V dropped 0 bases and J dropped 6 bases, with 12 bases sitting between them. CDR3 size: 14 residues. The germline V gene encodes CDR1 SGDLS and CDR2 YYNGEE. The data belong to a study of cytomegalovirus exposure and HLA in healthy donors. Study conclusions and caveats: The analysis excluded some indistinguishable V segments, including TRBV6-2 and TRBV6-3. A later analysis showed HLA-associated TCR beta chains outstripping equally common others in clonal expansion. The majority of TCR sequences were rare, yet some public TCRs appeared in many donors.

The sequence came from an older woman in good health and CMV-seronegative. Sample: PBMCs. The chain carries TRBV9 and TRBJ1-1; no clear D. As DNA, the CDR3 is TGTGCCAGCAGCGTAGGAGGCCTAAACGCTGAAGCTTTCTTT. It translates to CASSVGGLNAEAFF.